This T cell receptor (beta chain) was sequenced during a study of blood T cell repertoires in COVID-19 (dated by TCRdb to 2020 to 2021). Describing the broader study: Samples covering the acute and convalescent phases of COVID-19 were provided by collaborators in the United States, Italy and Spain. The prospective study material was composed of cDNA or gDNA derived from T cells, B-cell-depleted T cells, or PBMCs. Deeply sampled blood TCRbeta repertoires from subjects exposed to, actively infected with, or recovered from COVID-19 were included in the dataset. A freely available public database, intended as a resource for researchers studying the immune response to SARS-CoV-2, is where the repertoires were released. The samples were drawn from two sources: the first 160 participants of the ongoing ImmuneRACE study, and about 1,300 subjects contributed by 6 global collaborators. A de-identified subject ID, COVID-19 status, age in years and sex were almost always included in the sample metadata. Where available, HLA class I and class II types were obtained from metadata supplied by the sample provider rather than from assay-based typing.

The immunoSEQ Assay, a bias-controlled multiplex PCR, was used to amplify TCRbeta CDR3 regions from genomic DNA. As for the authors' bioinformatics: Within the assay, amplification of reference gene primers was used to estimate how many nucleated cells each sample contained. To quantify the absolute abundance of each unique TCRbeta CDR3 rearrangement, sequence reads were collapsed and filtered. Productive Simpson clonality was computed per sample as the square root of Simpson's diversity index over productive rearrangements. TCRdb mirrors the immuneACCESS table, restricted to in-frame sequences. Some clones are absent from its copies; in checked studies, under half trace to an unresolved V gene, and the reason for the others is unknown. The V and J calls and the clone size are those of that table, but D and trimming were determined from the DNA. The sample table shows about 310,000 clones, and about 88% are seen once. The biggest ten clones account for about 9.9% of the sample.

The CDR3, cysteine through phenylalanine, is 13 amino acids long. Only the CDR3 DNA is retained, 39 bases long and in frame from the first base. A distance of 10 bases separates the germline ends of V and J, which lose 1 base and 9 bases respectively. CDR1 and CDR2 are drawn from the germline V gene (reference sequence): LGHDT, YNNKEL. Participants in the prospective study were aged roughly 18 to 89 years, lived in 20 to 25 United States geographic areas, and enrolled through a virtual design. To assign participants to cohorts, the prospective study relied on clinical history that participants themselves reported in a screening survey and a study questionnaire. Recovered participants in ImmuneRACE Cohort 3 were defined by two consecutive negative NP/OP PCR tests, clearance by a healthcare professional, or resolution of symptoms. Each participant in the prospective study had whole blood, serum and a nasopharyngeal or oropharyngeal swab collected by mobile phlebotomists. Participants in the prospective study had the option to provide additional blood draws and questionnaires over an approximately 2-month period. Prospective study blood samples were shipped either frozen or at room temperature before DNA extraction.

The paper as a whole reports these results and caveats: The quantity of clinical and demographic metadata differed by source and by participant and was supplied without curation.

Details on this clone: Its antigen is currently not known. No clone much larger than this one lies a single base away; base qualities are absent.

The sequence is built from TRBV3-1 (or the pseudogene TRBV3-2) and TRBJ2-1; TRBD2 is possibly the D segment (6 matching bases). This receptor was obtained from a woman aged 40-49 years who had recovered from COVID-19. Source material: PBMCs or T cells enriched from blood (not recorded which). The DNA is TGTGCCAGCAGCCAAGTGTTGGGAGGTGAGCAGTTCTTC. The translation is CASSQVLGGEQFF.